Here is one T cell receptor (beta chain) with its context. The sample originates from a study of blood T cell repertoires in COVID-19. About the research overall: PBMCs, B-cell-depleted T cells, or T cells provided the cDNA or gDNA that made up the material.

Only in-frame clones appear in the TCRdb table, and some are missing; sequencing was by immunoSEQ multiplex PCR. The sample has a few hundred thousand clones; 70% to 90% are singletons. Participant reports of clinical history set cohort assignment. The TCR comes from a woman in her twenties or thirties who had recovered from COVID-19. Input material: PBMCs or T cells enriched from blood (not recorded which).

CDR3 residues: CASSQRNLAGEATDTQYF. The CDR3 DNA is TGTGCCAGCAGCCAACGGAACCTAGCGGGCGAAGCCACAGATACGCAGTATTTT. The chain combines TRBV3-1 (or the pseudogene TRBV3-2) with TRBJ2-3; 8 bases fit TRBD2. The V gene's germline CDR1 is LGHDT and CDR2 YNNKEL (reference sequence). This CDR3 has 18 amino acids. The J segment lost 2 bases and the V segment lost 2 bases, leaving 12 bases of the junction unmatched.